Each of the 8 T cell receptor beta chains below was sequenced from the same sample in a study of T cell responses to AZD1222 COVID-19 vaccine. Measured with immunoSEQ multiplex PCR; TCRdb has only the in-frame clones, and not every one. The table has fewer than 150,000 clones, just over 90% seen once. The material was peripheral blood, obtained on day 0 of AZD1222 vaccination. These receptors were taken from an adult in good health.

The genes are TRBV27 and TRBJ1-5, with D perhaps matching TRBD1 (5 bases). V lost 1 base to trimming and J lost 7 bases, with 14 bases between them. Per germline, CDR1 MNHEY and CDR2 SMNVEV (reference sequence). This CDR3 region has 15 residues. DNA for the CDR3: TGTGCCAGCAGTTTATTCCCAGGGATCGGGCAGCCCCAGCATTTT. Its protein product is CASSLFPGIGQPQHF.

V is TRBV19 and J is TRBJ1-5; perhaps TRBD1 as D (5 bases). The V gene's germline CDR1 is LNHDA and CDR2 SQIVND (reference sequence). Trimming cost V 2 bases and J 6 bases, with 14 bases left between them. The CDR3 runs to 15 residues. CDR3 amino acids: CASSIIPQARQPQHF. For the CDR3, the DNA is TGTGCCAGTAGTATAATACCACAGGCTCGTCAGCCCCAGCATTTT.

The chain links TRBV5-5 to TRBJ2-3, with 8 bases that match TRBD1. The V segment lost 4 bases and the J segment 4 bases; nucleotides outside the gene matches: 5. CDR3 length equals 14 residues. CDR1 is SGHKS and CDR2 is YYEKEE in the germline V gene (reference sequence). The CDR3 DNA reads as TGTGCCAGCAGCCACACAGGGGGACCAGATACGCAGTATTTT. Protein sequence: CASSHTGGPDTQYF.

As DNA, the CDR3 is TGCGCCAGCAGTGAGTTACAGGGGAACTATGGCTACACCTTC. As protein: CASSELQGNYGYTF. V usage is TRBV10-2 and J usage is TRBJ1-2; 7 nucleotides agree with TRBD1. Germline V gene data show CDR1 as WSHSY and CDR2 as SAAADI. J lost 2 bases, V lost 1 base, and 1 base had no gene match. The CDR3 covers 14 residues.

V usage is TRBV7-2 and J usage is TRBJ2-1; the match to TRBD2 covers 11 bases. V dropped 2 bases and J dropped 2; count of bases not matched to a gene: 8. Germline V lookup: CDR1 SGHTA, CDR2 FQGNSA. The CDR3 is made up of 18 amino acids. This CDR3 reads CASSLRPSGRTTYNEQFF. The CDR3 region has the DNA TGTGCCAGCAGCTTAAGGCCTAGCGGGAGGACTACCTACAATGAGCAGTTCTTC.

The chain combines TRBV30 with TRBJ1-5; a possible D gene is TRBD1 (5 bases). V was shortened by 3 bases and J by 6 bases, with 9 bases between the two germline ends. The CDR3 is 12 amino acids. Germline V gene lookup returns CDR1 GTSNPN and CDR2 SVGIG (reference sequence). The CDR3 here is CAWSQGGQPQHF. The CDR3 nucleotides are TGTGCCTGGAGCCAGGGAGGTCAGCCCCAGCATTTT. Variable domain in full (rest from reference TRBV30 and TRBJ1-5): SQTIHQWPATLVQPVGSPLSLECTVEGTSNPNLYWYRQAAGRGLQLLFYSVGIGQISSEVPQNLSASRPQDRQFILSSKKLLLSDSGFYLCAWSQGGQPQHFGDGTRLSIL.

This clone was counted once. The genes are TRBV5-1 and TRBJ1-1; D unresolved. The V end was cut by 0 bases, the J end by 4 bases, with 16 bases between. CDR3 length: 16 residues. Looked up from germline, CDR1 is SGHRS and CDR2 is YFSETQ. The CDR3 sequence is CASSLGWPLVGTEAFF. CDR3 in DNA: TGCGCCAGCAGCTTGGGGTGGCCGCTGGTGGGCACTGAAGCTTTCTTT.

V usage is TRBV6-5 and J usage is TRBJ2-1; weak D call: TRBD1 (6 bases). Germline values: CDR1 MNHEY, CDR2 SVGAGI. Trimming removed 6 bases at V and 6 bases at J, with 18 bases between. This CDR3 spans 15 amino acids. The CDR3 bases are TGTGCCAGCAGACCAGCGGACAGATATAGCAATGAGCAGTTCTTC. This sequence encodes CASRPADRYSNEQFF.